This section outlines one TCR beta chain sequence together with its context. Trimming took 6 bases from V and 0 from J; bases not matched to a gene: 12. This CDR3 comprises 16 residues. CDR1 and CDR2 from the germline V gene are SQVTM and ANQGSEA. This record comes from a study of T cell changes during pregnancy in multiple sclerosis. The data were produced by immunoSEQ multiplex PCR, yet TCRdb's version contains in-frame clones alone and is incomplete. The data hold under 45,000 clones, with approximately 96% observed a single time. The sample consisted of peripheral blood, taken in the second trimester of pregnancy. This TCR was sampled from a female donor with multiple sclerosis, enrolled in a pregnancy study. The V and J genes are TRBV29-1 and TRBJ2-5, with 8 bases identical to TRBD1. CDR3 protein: CSVAGLDRVDQETQYF. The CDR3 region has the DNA TGCAGCGTCGCGGGGTTGGACAGGGTAGACCAAGAGACCCAGTACTTC.